This record covers a single T cell receptor beta chain. Its antigen remains unidentified. CD4+ T cells that had been cultured provided DNA sequenced with the Oncomine TCR Beta short-read assay. TCRdb itself ran the PCR reads through MiXCR, one entry per CDR3 protein. The sample holds 20,000 or so distinct CDR3 sequences; less than 50% are singletons and the top ten take 5.5%. These data are taken from a study of vaccination and CD4 T cells after COVID-19. Overall study context: Each participant underwent a two-dose regimen of either the BNT162b2 or the mRNA-1273 vaccine.

Treatment denoted: approximately nine-day PBMC culture with coronavirus spike peptide pools or control peptides (ViraFEST assay). Before TCRs were sequenced, ViraFEST expanded antigen-specific T cells with peptide pools. The medium had half its volume replaced with fresh IL-2 medium on days 3 and 7. The CDR3 extends over 14 amino acids. Trimming took off 0 bases at V and 5 bases at J, with 10 bases between the two ends. Germline loops: CDR1 DFQATT, CDR2 SNEGSKA (reference sequence). The genes are TRBV20-1 and TRBJ1-4; D is unresolved. Specimen: CD4+ T cells from blood, cultured in vitro. The sequence was obtained from a human donor who had recovered from COVID-19. The DNA for the CDR3 is TGCAGTGCTAGAGATATCACGGTGAATGAAAAACTGTTTTTT. It specifies CSARDITVNEKLFF.